This T cell receptor beta chain was identified during a study of blood T cell repertoires in COVID-19. Study-wide context: Collection of acute and convalescent COVID-19 samples took place in the United States, Italy and Spain. T cells, B-cell-depleted T cells, or PBMCs provided the cDNA or gDNA that served as material.

Authors' data handling: For nucleated cells, counts were estimated from reference gene primer amplification. Sequenced by immunoSEQ multiplex PCR; TCRdb stores in-frame clones only, minus some. D and trimming come from the DNA, and the V and J calls and clone size come from that table. The table includes some 260,000 clones, roughly 85% detected once. Germline CDR1 is MNHNY and CDR2 is SVGAGI (reference sequence). V lost 0 bases, J lost 3 bases, and 3 bases stayed unmatched. The CDR3 length is 16 residues. The chain employs TRBV6-6 and TRBJ2-7; 12 positions match TRBD2. Sequenced sample: peripheral blood. The TCR sequence derives from a man aged 18 to 29 with active or convalescent COVID-19. DNA for the CDR3: TGTGCCAGCAGTTACTCGAGGACTAGCGGGGACTACGAGCAGTACTTC. This sequence encodes CASSYSRTSGDYEQYF.